This TCR beta chain was found in a study of cytomegalovirus exposure and HLA in healthy donors. PCR involved 60 Vbeta and 13 Jbeta primers. Here immunoSEQ multiplex PCR was the method, and the copy in TCRdb shows in-frame clones only, minus some. The sample holds 150,000 or so clones. Donors had nominal health at sampling but likely had unrecorded immune exposures. Study-wide results and caveats: Most TCR sequences showed up rarely, but some public TCRs showed up in many donors. Productive status was seen about 90% or about 30% of the time for most TCR beta V segments in an earlier analysis.

CDR1 and CDR2 (germline): MGHDK, SYGVNS. Germline trimming cut 3 bases from V and 6 bases from J; bases unmatched to any gene: 8. The CDR3 runs 15 residues. In the case of this clone: Its antigen is undetermined.

The chain couples TRBV25-1 to TRBJ1-3; TRBD1 matches 7 bases. This sequence was found in a woman aged 50 to 60 in good health and CMV-seronegative. Sequences were obtained from PBMCs. CDR3 bases: TGTGCCAGCAGTGAGTACGAAGACAGGGCAAACACCATATATTTT. Residues: CASSEYEDRANTIYF.